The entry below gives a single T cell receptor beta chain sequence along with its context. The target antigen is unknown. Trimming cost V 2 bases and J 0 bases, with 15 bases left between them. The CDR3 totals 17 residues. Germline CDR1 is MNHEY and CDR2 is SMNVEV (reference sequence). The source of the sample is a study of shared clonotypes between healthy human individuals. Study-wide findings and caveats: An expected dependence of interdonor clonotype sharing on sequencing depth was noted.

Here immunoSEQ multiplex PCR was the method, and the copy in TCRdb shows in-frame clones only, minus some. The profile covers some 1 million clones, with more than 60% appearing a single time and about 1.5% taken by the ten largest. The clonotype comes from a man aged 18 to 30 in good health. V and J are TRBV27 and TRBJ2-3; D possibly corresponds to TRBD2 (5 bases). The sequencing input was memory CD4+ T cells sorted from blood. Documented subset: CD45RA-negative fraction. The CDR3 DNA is TGTGCCAGCAGTTTAAGATCCGGCGGGTCGAGCACAGATACGCAGTATTTT. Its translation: CASSLRSGGSSTDTQYF.